The source of this T cell receptor beta chain is a study of blood T cell repertoires in COVID-19 (dated by TCRdb to 2020 to 2022). Context from the whole study: Samples from collaborators originated in the United States, Italy and Spain and spanned both the acute and convalescent phases of COVID-19. The material from the prospective study consisted of cDNA or gDNA derived from T cells, B-cell-depleted T cells, or PBMCs. Sample metadata almost always included a de-identified subject ID, COVID-19 status, age in years and sex. The samples were drawn from the first 160 participants of the ongoing ImmuneRACE study and from some 1,300 subjects provided by 6 global collaborators. The dataset comprised deeply sampled blood TCRbeta repertoires from subjects exposed to, actively infected with, or recovered from COVID-19. Where available, HLA class I and class II types were obtained from metadata supplied by the sample provider rather than from assay-based typing. The repertoires were made available in a free public database intended to serve as a resource for research on the immune response to SARS-CoV-2. Overall study results and their limits: How much clinical and demographic metadata was included differed by source and by participant, and the metadata was provided uncurated.

Samples from volunteer blood donors who had recovered from COVID-19 were contributed by a second Seattle source. Each collaborating institution followed its own protocols to collect whole blood in K2EDTA tubes. For TCRbeta analysis, collaborator samples were shipped as frozen whole blood, as isolated PBMCs, or as DNA extracted from either sample type. TCRbeta CDR3 regions were amplified from genomic DNA by means of the immunoSEQ Assay, a bias-controlled multiplex PCR. As for the authors' bioinformatics: Nucleated cell counts per sample were estimated from amplification of reference gene primers within the assay. Sequence reads were collapsed and filtered to measure the absolute abundance of every unique TCRbeta CDR3 rearrangement. Productive Simpson clonality was computed per sample as the square root of Simpson's diversity index over productive rearrangements. The source is immuneACCESS, and TCRdb retained only in-frame sequences with V and J called. Part of the clones is not carried over; for the studies checked, unresolved V genes explain less than half of this, and the remainder is unexplained. Clonal size and the V and J genes are those of that table, whereas D and trimming came from the DNA. This sample holds under 300,000 clones; 70% to 90% were observed only once. Jointly, the top ten make up about 2.1% of the sample.

The CDR3 measures 12 amino acids from cysteine to phenylalanine. The entry retains the CDR3 DNA only, 36 bases that are in frame from base 1. V is cut by 5 bases and J by 6 bases, and the space between the germline ends is 8 bases. In the germline V gene (reference sequence), CDR1 corresponds to LNHDA and CDR2 to SQIVND. Of note for this clone: It lacks a known antigen. Within one base of it there is no much larger clone, and no base qualities were kept.

The sequencing input was peripheral blood. The receptor's source is a woman aged 35 to 49 who had recovered from COVID-19. This receptor chain uses TRBV19 and TRBJ2-1; no D gene is confidently identified. The sequenced DNA: TGTGCCAGTAGTGCGTATATCAATGAGCAGTTCTTC. This encodes CASSAYINEQFF.